The TCR beta chain under discussion was sequenced for a study of T cell repertoires in cytomegalovirus infection (dated by TCRdb to the late 2010s). Notes on the research overall: Peptide stimulations targeted recently identified HLA-C-restricted CMV epitopes, whose presentation resists viral immunomodulation, together with well-studied HLA-B-restricted epitopes. Because public TCR beta signatures pointed to carriage of CMV infection together with the matching HLA type, the HLA type of each donor mattered for the analysis.

Study-level results and caveats: In both this cohort and an independent cohort of some 370 donors, the cumulative frequency of public TCR beta family members distinguished carriers of CMV infection plus the relevant HLA type. The ex vivo response was dominated by HLA-C-restricted CMV-specific TCR beta clonotypes, and the single most frequent clonotype in two of eight donors was supplied by these HLA-C-restricted clonotypes.

The sample's treatment or condition, from its label and the paper: in vitro stimulation with specific CMV peptide epitopes to enrich CMV-specific T cells. The listed sequencing device is Illumina HiSeq 1500. Starting from the raw public reads, TCRdb applied fastp trimming at Q25, assembled clones with MiXCR and retained in-frame beta chains. All rows with the same CDR3 protein become a single entry with the most common DNA and genes. For this sample there are approximately 730,000 distinct CDR3 sequences; under 35% appear just once. Roughly 14% of the sample rests with the top ten. As for this clonotype: Its antigen is currently not known. Within one base of it there is no much larger clone, and no base qualities were kept.

CDR1 SNHLY and CDR2 FYNNEI were looked up in the germline V gene. The germline V end is reduced by 8 bases and the J end by 3 bases; junction bases left unmatched: 13. The CDR3 goes from the cysteine to the phenylalanine over 16 residues. Of all the DNA, just the CDR3 is kept, 48 bases in frame from base 1. The sequenced sample was cultured CD8+ T cells from PBMCs, obtained from culture after CMV antigen stimulation. The chain was built from TRBV2 and TRBJ2-1, and TRBD2 aligns with 7 junction nucleotides. The origin of this receptor is a human donor in good health (CMV status not recorded). Some clones in this sample may be carry-over from other donors' samples. The encoded CDR3 is CASGGGDQRDYNEQFF. The DNA is TGTGCCAGCGGGGGGGGGGACCAGCGGGACTACAATGAGCAGTTCTTC.